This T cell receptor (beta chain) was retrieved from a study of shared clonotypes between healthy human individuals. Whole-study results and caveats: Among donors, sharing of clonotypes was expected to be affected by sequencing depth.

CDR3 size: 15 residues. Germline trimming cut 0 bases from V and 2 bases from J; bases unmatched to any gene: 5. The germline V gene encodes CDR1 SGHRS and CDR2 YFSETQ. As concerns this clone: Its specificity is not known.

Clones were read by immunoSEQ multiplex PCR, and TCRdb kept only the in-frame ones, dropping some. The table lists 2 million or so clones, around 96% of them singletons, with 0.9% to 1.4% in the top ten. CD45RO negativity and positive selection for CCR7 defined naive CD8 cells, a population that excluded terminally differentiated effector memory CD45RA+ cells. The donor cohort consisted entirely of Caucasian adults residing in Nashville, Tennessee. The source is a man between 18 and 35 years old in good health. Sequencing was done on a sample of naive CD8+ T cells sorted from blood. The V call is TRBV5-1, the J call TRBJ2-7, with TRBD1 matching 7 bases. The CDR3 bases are TGCGCCAGCAGCTTGGGGGGGACAGAGGCCTACGAGCAGTACTTC. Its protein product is CASSLGGTEAYEQYF. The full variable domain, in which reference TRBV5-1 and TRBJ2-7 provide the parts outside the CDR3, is KAGVTQTPRYLIKTRGQQVTLSCSPISGHRSVSWYQQTPGQGLQFLFEYFSETQRNKGNFPGRFSGRQFSNSRSEMNVSTLELGDSALYLCASSLGGTEAYEQYFGPGTRLTVT.